The entry below describes one TCR beta chain. TCRdb's copy holds only in-frame clones and misses some; the assay was immunoSEQ multiplex PCR. The table shows about 7,900 clones, with under 85% occurring only once. The data were taken from a study of tumor T cells in aggressive B-cell lymphoma. Deletions cut 2 bases from V and 1 base from J, with 8 bases between. Per the germline V gene, CDR1 is MNHEY and CDR2 is SMNVEV (reference sequence). The CDR3 covers 14 residues. The chain couples TRBV27 to TRBJ2-5, with D unresolved. This receptor was identified in an adult with diffuse large B cell lymphoma. Sequenced sample: tumor tissue. The CDR3 protein is CASSLVGSQETQYF. The CDR3 bases are TGTGCCAGCAGTTTAGTGGGCAGCCAAGAGACCCAGTACTTC.